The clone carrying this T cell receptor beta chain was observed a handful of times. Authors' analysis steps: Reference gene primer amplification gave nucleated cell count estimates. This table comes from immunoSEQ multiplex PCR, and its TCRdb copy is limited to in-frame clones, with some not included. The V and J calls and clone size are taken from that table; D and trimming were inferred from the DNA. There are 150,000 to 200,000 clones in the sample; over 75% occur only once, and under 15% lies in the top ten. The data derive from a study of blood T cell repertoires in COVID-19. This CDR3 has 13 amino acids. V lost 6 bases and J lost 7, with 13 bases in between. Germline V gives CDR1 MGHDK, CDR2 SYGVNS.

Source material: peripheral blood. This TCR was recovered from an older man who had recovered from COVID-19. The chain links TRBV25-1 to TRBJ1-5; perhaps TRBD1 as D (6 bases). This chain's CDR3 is CASSNAGDQPQHF. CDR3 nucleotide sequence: TGTGCCAGCAGCAACGCAGGGGACCAGCCCCAGCATTTT.